This TCR beta chain is drawn from a study of shared clonotypes between healthy human individuals (dated by TCRdb to 2020 to 2021). With regard to the full study: The cohort included three men and a couple of women between 18 and 49 years of age. For each donor, three plates each were used for CD4 naive and CD4 memory, two plates were used for CD8 naive, and one plate was used for CD8 memory. The study deeply sequenced blood TCR repertoires of about 5 healthy adults to estimate repertoire size and the extent of clonotype sharing between individuals. Libraries were prepared and TCR repertoires were sequenced by different laboratories using diverse techniques, in order to increase sequencing depth and limit assay-specific biases. Each donor's leukapheresis produced roughly between roughly 0.85 and 9 billion PBMCs.

A remark on this clone: No antigen is known for it. Per-base quality was not reported, and no clone a single base away is much larger than it.

TCR CDR3 regions were amplified from genomic DNA by multiplex PCR using the deep immunoSEQ assay. For each cell subset, the extracted genomic DNA was distributed evenly across all wells of several immunoSEQ 96-well plates, and each plate served as one replicate. For sorted subsets, each replicate PCR was loaded with roughly 190 ng genomic DNA, equivalent to 25,000 to 35,000 T cell genomes. Purified libraries were measured with a Qubit 3.0 fluorometer, size-checked on a Bioanalyzer 2100, and measured again with the KAPA Library Quantification kit. Each immunoSEQ 96-well plate was sequenced on its own single-read 150-cycle Illumina NextSeq 550 flow cell. Per the original workflow: Because the immunoSEQ output included only junctional sequences and no quality scores, the filtering could not be the same as the filtering used for full-length reads. Sequences were annotated with PyIR, a Python wrapper for IgBLAST v1.9, and V/J genes and CDR3 were assigned using IMGT germline references. Reads with weak V/J assignments (E-value above 1e-6), missing CDR3, stop codons, out-of-frame junctions, or ambiguous translated residues were removed. V3J clonotypes were defined by identical inferred V gene, J gene, and CDR3 amino acid sequence. Percentage overlap between repertoires was computed as shared unique clonotypes divided by the size of the smaller repertoire. Richness of each repertoire was evaluated using RTK rarefaction, the Chao1 estimator, and Recon v2.1 estimates of unobserved clonotypes. For all TCRbeta clonotypes obtained by the gDNA method from several donors, generation probabilities were computed with OLGA. Not all clones reach the TCRdb copy of this immuneACCESS table, which keeps in-frame sequences only. Checked studies attribute under half of the gap to unresolved V genes and leave the rest unexplained. The V and J calls and the clone size are those of that table, but D and trimming were determined from the DNA. The sample table holds some 2 million clones, of which less than 95% were seen once. The leading ten clones occupy around 1.2% of the sample.

Results the study describes overall, beyond this receptor: Pairwise subsampling led to the expectation that sequencing depth would affect the degree of clonotype sharing among donors. Clonotypes shared by all four sorted-subset donors showed higher generation probabilities than non-shared clonotypes. Rarefaction of sorted-subset datasets indicated incomplete sequencing despite the large sequencing depth. Only blood was sampled, and tissue TCR repertoires likely differ from those in blood. The genetic and exposure-history diversity represented was limited by the small number of donors. Naive subsets generally had larger estimated clonotype richness than memory subsets did. Across four donors, approximately 4.9% of naive CD4, around 3.5% of naive CD8, 2.3% of memory CD4, and 0.4% of memory CD8 clonotypes were shared.

CD8 naive samples consisted of CD45RO-negative cells that were positively selected for CCR7, yielding a CD45RA+CCR7+ population without TemRA cells. Healthy HIV-negative adults with no recently reported acute infections or vaccinations were included as donors. Every donor was a Caucasian adult living in Nashville, Tennessee, USA. Blood was collected by leukapheresis, and PBMCs were isolated by Ficoll-Histopaque density gradient centrifugation and then cryopreserved in liquid nitrogen vapor phase. Analytical flow cytometry was used to check the purity and quantity of each magnetically sorted T cell population. Genomic DNA was isolated from each sorted fraction and quantified by UV absorbance on a Nanodrop 2000c. The CDR3 runs 14 residues from the cysteine to the phenylalanine. Only the CDR3 portion is preserved as DNA: 42 bases, with reading frame beginning at the first base. CDR1 MDHEN and CDR2 SYDVKM were looked up in the germline V gene. V and J lose 3 bases and 4 bases, and a span of 9 bases separates them.

Specimen: naive CD8+ T cells sorted from blood. Sample cell subset or site, as interpreted from the label and publication: CD45RA+CCR7+. The rearrangement joined TRBV28 to TRBJ2-2; the D gene assignment is perhaps TRBD1 or TRBD2, with each matching 5 bases. The sequence derives from a man aged 18 to 30 in good health. The CDR3 loop reads CASSFTGLTGELFF. The DNA is as follows: TGTGCCAGCAGTTTTACGGGGCTCACCGGGGAGCTGTTTTTT.